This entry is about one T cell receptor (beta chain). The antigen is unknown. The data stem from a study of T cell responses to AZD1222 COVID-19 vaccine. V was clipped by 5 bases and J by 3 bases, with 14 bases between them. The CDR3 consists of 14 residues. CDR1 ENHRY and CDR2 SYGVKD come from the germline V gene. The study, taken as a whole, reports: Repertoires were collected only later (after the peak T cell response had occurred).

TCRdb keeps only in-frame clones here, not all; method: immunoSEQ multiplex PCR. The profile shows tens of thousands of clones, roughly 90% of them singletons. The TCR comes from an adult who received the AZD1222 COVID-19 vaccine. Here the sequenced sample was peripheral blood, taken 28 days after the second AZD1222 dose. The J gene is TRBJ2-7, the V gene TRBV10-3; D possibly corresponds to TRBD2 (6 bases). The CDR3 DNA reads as TGTGCCATCAGTCAAAAGACTAGTAACTACGAGCAGTACTTC. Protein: CAISQKTSNYEQYF.